This T cell receptor (beta chain) was retrieved from a study of T cells in localized non-small cell lung cancer. Study-level points and caveats: Multi-region tumor sequencing was not done, so intratumor heterogeneity could not be excluded. Paired adjacent lung recovered a median around 52 of the top 100 tumor clones. Greater blood T cell density accompanied longer overall survival. Compared with tumor, uninvolved adjacent lung displayed greater T cell clonality, ranking highest overall.

Trimming took off 0 bases at V and 0 bases at J, with 4 bases between the two ends. The CDR3 consists of 14 residues. The germline V gene encodes CDR1 SGHKS and CDR2 YYEKEE (reference sequence). This clone has a handful of counts. Antigen specificity is unknown. The protocol was immunoSEQ multiplex PCR, while the TCRdb copy is restricted to in-frame clones and leaves out a portion. The sample has about 41,000 clones, 88% seen once. Sequenced material: peripheral blood, taken before any cancer treatment. This rearrangement joins TRBV5-5 to TRBJ1-5; D is uncertain. The TCR comes from an older female donor with stage I squamous cell lung carcinoma. The CDR3 region has the DNA TGTGCCAGCAGCTTGGGGAATAGCAATCAGCCCCAGCATTTT. It encodes CASSLGNSNQPQHF.